The 5 T cell receptor beta chains below come from one sample, sequenced in a study of blood T cell repertoires in COVID-19. Profiling relied on immunoSEQ multiplex PCR, and the TCRdb table lists in-frame clones only, not all of them. The sample holds 250,000 to 300,000 clones, 90% seen once. Input material: peripheral blood. All receptors derive from a woman aged 60-75 years with COVID-19, enrolled during active disease.

J is TRBJ2-1 and V is TRBV6-2 or TRBV6-3, with TRBD1 identical over 12 bases. J was trimmed by 7 bases and V by 8 bases; bases with no gene match: 15. The V gene's germline CDR1 is MNHEY and CDR2 SVGEGT. This CDR3 has 17 amino acids. CDR3 in amino acids: CASGRGQGAARVNEQFF. CDR3 nucleotide sequence: TGTGCCAGCGGCCGGGGACAGGGGGCCGCCAGGGTAAATGAGCAGTTCTTC.

In its sample, this clone was seen once. The genes are TRBV28 and TRBJ2-1; 7 bases line up with TRBD1. Germline V gene sequence: CDR1 MDHEN, CDR2 SYDVKM. With V trimmed by 3 bases and J by 4 bases, 6 bases remained unmatched. The CDR3 is made up of 15 amino acids. The CDR3 is CASSFGRDSYNEQFF. Here the CDR3 DNA reads TGTGCCAGCAGTTTCGGCCGGGACAGTTACAATGAGCAGTTCTTC.

CDR3 sequence reads: CASSLGGLLGETQYF. The CDR3, as DNA: TGTGCCAGCAGCTTAGGGGGGCTGTTAGGGGAGACCCAGTACTTC. The V and J genes are TRBV7-9 and TRBJ2-5, with D perhaps TRBD1 (6 bases). Germline CDR1 and CDR2: SEHNR and FQNEAQ (reference sequence). The CDR3 length is 15 residues. V lost 1 base to trimming and J lost 5 bases, with 14 bases between them.

The chain couples TRBV5-1 to TRBJ1-2; TRBD1 is a possible D gene (5 bases). The CDR3 totals 14 residues. Trimming removed 4 bases at V and 2 bases at J, with 12 bases between. CDR1 and CDR2 (germline): SGHRS, YFSETQ. CDR3 sequence reads: CASSPAGPNYGYTF. In DNA, the CDR3 is TGCGCCAGCAGCCCGGCGGGACCAAACTATGGCTACACCTTC. Looking up the rest from reference TRBV5-1 and TRBJ1-2 gives the full variable domain: KAGVTQTPRYLIKTRGQQVTLSCSPISGHRSVSWYQQTPGQGLQFLFEYFSETQRNKGNFPGRFSGRQFSNSRSEMNVSTLELGDSALYLCASSPAGPNYGYTFGSGTRLTVV.

V usage is TRBV18 and J usage is TRBJ1-6; 9 positions agree with TRBD1. The CDR3 has 18 amino acids. Germline CDR1 is KGHSH and CDR2 is LQKENI. Trimming removed 3 bases from V and 0 bases from J; junction bases left unmatched: 6. The CDR3: CASSPIKTGGSYNSPLHF. The CDR3, as DNA: TGTGCCAGCTCACCGATTAAGACAGGGGGCTCCTATAATTCACCCCTCCACTTT. The variable domain in full, with the rest retrieved from reference TRBV18 and TRBJ1-6, is NAGVMQNPRHLVRRRGQEARLRCSPMKGHSHVYWYRQLPEEGLKFMVYLQKENIIDESGMPKERFSAEFPKEGPSILRIQQVVRGDSAAYFCASSPIKTGGSYNSPLHFGNGTRLTVT.